This T cell receptor (beta chain) was recorded in a study of T-cell reconstitution after alpha-beta-depleted transplantation in children. A library of TCRbeta sequences, prepared with unique molecular identifiers, was generated. TCRdb independently ran MiXCR on the PCR reads; one entry per CDR3 protein. The sample contains fewer than 450,000 distinct CDR3 sequences, 15% to 20% of which appear only once. V lost 5 bases, J lost 5 bases, and 13 bases lay in between. CDR3 size: 14 residues. This clonotype was counted many times. Its target is not known. Findings of the study overall: Expanded clones from the graft, numbering several hundred, reportedly supplied alpha-beta T cells about two months after transplant.

Sequences were derived from PBMCs, mostly from graft donor cells, sampled 360 days after TCRalphabeta/CD19-depleted stem cell transplant. This chain uses TRBV12-3 or TRBV12-4 with TRBJ2-1; D call uncertain. The receptor was derived from a male patient between 2 and 10 years old who had a stem cell transplant for acute lymphoblastic leukemia, so the T cells may come from the graft donor. The CDR3: CASSDLLLDNEQFF. In DNA form, the CDR3 reads TGTGCCAGCAGTGACCTACTATTGGACAATGAGCAGTTCTTC.